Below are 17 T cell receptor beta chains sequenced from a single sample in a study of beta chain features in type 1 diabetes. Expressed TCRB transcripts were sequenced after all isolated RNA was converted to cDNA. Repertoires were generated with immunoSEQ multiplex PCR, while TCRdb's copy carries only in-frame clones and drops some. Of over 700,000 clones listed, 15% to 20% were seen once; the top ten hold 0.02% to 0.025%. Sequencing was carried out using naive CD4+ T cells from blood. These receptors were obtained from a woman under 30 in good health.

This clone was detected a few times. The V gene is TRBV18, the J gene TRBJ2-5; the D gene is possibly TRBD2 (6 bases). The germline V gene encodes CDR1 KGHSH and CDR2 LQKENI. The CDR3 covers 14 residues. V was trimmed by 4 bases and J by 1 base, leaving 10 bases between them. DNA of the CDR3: TGTGCCAGCTCACAAGTGGGAGGCCAAGAGACCCAGTACTTC. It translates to CASSQVGGQETQYF.

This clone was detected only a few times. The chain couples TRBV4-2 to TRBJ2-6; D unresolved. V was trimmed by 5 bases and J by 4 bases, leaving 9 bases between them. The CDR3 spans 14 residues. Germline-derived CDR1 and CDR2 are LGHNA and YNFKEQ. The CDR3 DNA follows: TGTGCCAGCAGCAGGCTGGAGGGGGCCAACGTCCTGACTTTC. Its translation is CASSRLEGANVLTF.

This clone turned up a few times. For the CDR3, the DNA is TGTGCCAGCAGCGTACAGGGCGCTTCCTACAATGAGCAGTTCTTC. Protein sequence: CASSVQGASYNEQFF. The chain combines TRBV7-2 with TRBJ2-1, with a possible D match to TRBD1 (6 bases). CDR3 length: 15 residues. The V gene's germline CDR1 is SGHTA and CDR2 FQGNSA. V shed 5 bases and J shed 1 base, with 12 bases lying between them. Combining the CDR3 with reference TRBV7-2 and TRBJ2-1 gives the whole variable domain GAGVSQSPSNKVTEKGKDVELRCDPISGHTALYWYRQSLGQGLEFLIYFQGNSAPDKSGLPSDRFSAERTGGSVSTLTIQRTQQEDSAVYLCASSVQGASYNEQFFGPGTRLTVL.

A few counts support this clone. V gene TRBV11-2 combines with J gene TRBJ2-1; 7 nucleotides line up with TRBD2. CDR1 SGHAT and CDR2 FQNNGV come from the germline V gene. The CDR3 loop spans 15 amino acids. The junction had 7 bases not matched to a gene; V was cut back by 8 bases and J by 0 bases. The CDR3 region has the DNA TGTGCCAGCTCTGCCGGCGGGAGCTCCTACAATGAGCAGTTCTTC. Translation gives CASSAGGSSYNEQFF.

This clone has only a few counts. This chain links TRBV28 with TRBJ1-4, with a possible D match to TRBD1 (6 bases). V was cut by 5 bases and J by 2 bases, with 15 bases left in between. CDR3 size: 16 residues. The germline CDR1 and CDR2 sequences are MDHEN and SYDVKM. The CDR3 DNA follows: TGTGCCAGCAGTCCGCATACACAGGGTACTAATGAAAAACTGTTTTTT. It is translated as CASSPHTQGTNEKLFF. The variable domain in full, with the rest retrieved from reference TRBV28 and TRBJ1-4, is DVKVTQSSRYLVKRTGEKVFLECVQDMDHENMFWYRQDPGLGLRLIYFSYDVKMKEKGDIPEGYSVSREKKERFSLILESASTNQTSMYLCASSPHTQGTNEKLFFGSGTQLSVL.

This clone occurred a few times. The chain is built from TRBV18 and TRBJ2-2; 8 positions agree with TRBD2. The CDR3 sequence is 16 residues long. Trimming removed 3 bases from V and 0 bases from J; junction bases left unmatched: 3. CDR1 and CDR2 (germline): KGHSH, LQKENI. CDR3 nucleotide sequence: TGTGCCAGCTCACCGTTTAGCGGGGCGAACACCGGGGAGCTGTTTTTT. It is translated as CASSPFSGANTGELFF.

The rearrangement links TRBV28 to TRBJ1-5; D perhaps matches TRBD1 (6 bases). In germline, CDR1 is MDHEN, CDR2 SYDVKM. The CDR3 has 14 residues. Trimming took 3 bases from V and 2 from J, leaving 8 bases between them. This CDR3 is CASSFRQGNQPQHF. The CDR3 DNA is TGTGCCAGCAGTTTTCGACAGGGCAATCAGCCCCAGCATTTT. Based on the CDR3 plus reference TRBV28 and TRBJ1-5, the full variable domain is DVKVTQSSRYLVKRTGEKVFLECVQDMDHENMFWYRQDPGLGLRLIYFSYDVKMKEKGDIPEGYSVSREKKERFSLILESASTNQTSMYLCASSFRQGNQPQHFGDGTRLSIL.

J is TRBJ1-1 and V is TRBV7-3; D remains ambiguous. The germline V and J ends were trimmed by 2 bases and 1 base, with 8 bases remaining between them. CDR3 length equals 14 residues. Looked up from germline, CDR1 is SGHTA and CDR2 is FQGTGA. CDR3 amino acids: CASSLGGSNTEAFF. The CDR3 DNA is TGTGCCAGCAGCTTAGGCGGCTCGAACACTGAAGCTTTCTTT.

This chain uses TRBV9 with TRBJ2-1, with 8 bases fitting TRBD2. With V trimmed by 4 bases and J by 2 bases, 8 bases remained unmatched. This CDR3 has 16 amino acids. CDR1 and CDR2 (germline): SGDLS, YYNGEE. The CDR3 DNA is TGTGCCAGCAGCCTGCGGGGGGTCCAGACCTACAATGAGCAGTTCTTC. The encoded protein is CASSLRGVQTYNEQFF.

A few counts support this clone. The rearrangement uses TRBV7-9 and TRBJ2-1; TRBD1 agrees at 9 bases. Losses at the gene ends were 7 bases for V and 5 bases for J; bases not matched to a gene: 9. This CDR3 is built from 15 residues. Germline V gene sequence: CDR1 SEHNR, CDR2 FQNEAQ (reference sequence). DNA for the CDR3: TGTGCCAGCAATCTAGGACAGGGGCTCAACAATGAGCAGTTCTTC. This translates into CASNLGQGLNNEQFF. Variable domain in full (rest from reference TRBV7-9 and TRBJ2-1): DTGVSQNPRHKITKRGQNVTFRCDPISEHNRLYWYRQTLGQGPEFLTYFQNEAQLEKSRLLSDRFSAERPKGSFSTLEIQRTEQGDSAMYLCASNLGQGLNNEQFFGPGTRLTVL.

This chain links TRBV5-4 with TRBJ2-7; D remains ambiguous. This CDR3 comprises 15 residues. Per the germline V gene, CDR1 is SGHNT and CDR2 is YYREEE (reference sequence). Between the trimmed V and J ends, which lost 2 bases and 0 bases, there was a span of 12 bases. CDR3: CASSFRVSNSYEQYF. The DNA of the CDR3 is TGTGCCAGCAGCTTTAGGGTATCGAACTCCTACGAGCAGTACTTC.

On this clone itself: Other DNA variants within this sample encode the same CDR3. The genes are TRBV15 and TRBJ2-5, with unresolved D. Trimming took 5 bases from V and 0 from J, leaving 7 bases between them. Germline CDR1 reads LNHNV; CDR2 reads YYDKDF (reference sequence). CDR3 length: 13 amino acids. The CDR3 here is CATSPRHQETQYF. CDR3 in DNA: TGTGCCACCAGCCCCCGACACCAAGAGACCCAGTACTTC.

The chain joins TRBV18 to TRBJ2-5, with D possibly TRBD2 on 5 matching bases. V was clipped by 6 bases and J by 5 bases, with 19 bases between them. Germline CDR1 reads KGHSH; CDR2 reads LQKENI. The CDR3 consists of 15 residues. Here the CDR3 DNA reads TGTGCCAGCTCGCCTCGGGGTGGGGTCAGTGAGACCCAGTACTTC. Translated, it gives CASSPRGGVSETQYF. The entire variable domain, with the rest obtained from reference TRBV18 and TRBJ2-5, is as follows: NAGVMQNPRHLVRRRGQEARLRCSPMKGHSHVYWYRQLPEEGLKFMVYLQKENIIDESGMPKERFSAEFPKEGPSILRIQQVVRGDSAAYFCASSPRGGVSETQYFGPGTRLLVL.

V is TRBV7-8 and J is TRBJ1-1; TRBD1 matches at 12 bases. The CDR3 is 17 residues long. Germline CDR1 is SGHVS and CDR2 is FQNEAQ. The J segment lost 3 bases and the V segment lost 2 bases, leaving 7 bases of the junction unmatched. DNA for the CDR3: TGTGCCAGCAGCTTACCCTGGGACAGGGGGCAGGACACTGAAGCTTTCTTT. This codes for CASSLPWDRGQDTEAFF.

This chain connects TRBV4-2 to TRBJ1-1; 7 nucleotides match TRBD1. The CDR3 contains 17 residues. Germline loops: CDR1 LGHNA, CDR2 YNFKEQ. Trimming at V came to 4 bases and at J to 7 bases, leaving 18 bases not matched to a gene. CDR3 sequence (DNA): TGTGCCAGCAGCCGAGAGACGACAGGGCCCTTTGTAGGTGAAGCTTTCTTT. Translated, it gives CASSRETTGPFVGEAFF.

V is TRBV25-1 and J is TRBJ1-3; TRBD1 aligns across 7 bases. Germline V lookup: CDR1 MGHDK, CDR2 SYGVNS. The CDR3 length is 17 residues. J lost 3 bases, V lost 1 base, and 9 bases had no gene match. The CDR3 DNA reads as TGTGCCAGCAGTGAATCGGCGGACAGGCTAATTGGAAACACCATATATTTT. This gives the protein CASSESADRLIGNTIYF.

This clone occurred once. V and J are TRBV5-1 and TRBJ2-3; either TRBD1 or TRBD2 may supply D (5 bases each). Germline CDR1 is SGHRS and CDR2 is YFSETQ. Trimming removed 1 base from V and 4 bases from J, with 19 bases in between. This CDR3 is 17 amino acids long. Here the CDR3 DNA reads TGCGCCAGCAGCTTGCTCTCGGCGGGCCCAGGGTCAGATACGCAGTATTTT. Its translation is CASSLLSAGPGSDTQYF.